The 13 T cell receptor beta chains given below trace back to one sample, sequenced in a study of blood T cell repertoires in COVID-19. Clones were read by immunoSEQ multiplex PCR, and TCRdb kept only the in-frame ones, dropping some. The sample lists more than 200,000 clones; around 90% were seen once. Sequenced: peripheral blood. All receptors come from a man aged 18 to 29 with active or convalescent COVID-19.

The genes are TRBV7-3 and TRBJ1-4, with a tentative D call TRBD1 (6 bases). The CDR3 extends over 16 amino acids. The germline V gene encodes CDR1 SGHTA and CDR2 FQGTGA. V was trimmed by 5 bases and J by 8 bases, leaving 21 bases between them. The DNA of the CDR3 is TGTGCCAGCAGCCCCAGGGGACAAGTTCCCCCGGAAAAACTGTTTTTT. Its translation is CASSPRGQVPPEKLFF. Filled out from reference TRBV7-3 and TRBJ1-4, the complete variable domain reads GAGVSQTPSNKVTEKGKYVELRCDPISGHTALYWYRQSLGQGPEFLIYFQGTGAADDSGLPNDRFFAVRPEGSVSTLKIQRTERGDSAVYLCASSPRGQVPPEKLFFGSGTQLSVL.

The CDR3 nucleotides read TGTGCCAGCAGTGAAGCGATTGTAGGGGCAGATACGCAGTATTTT. Protein sequence: CASSEAIVGADTQYF. The chain has TRBV2 and TRBJ2-3, with D perhaps TRBD1 (5 bases). The V end was cut by 0 bases, the J end by 4 bases, with 11 bases between. Germline loops: CDR1 SNHLY, CDR2 FYNNEI. The CDR3 runs 15 residues.

The chain links TRBV28 to TRBJ2-1; the match to TRBD2 covers 13 bases. V dropped 5 bases and J dropped 8; count of bases not matched to a gene: 6. Looked up from germline, CDR1 is MDHEN and CDR2 is SYDVKM. The CDR3 runs 15 residues. CDR3: CASSPRTSGSDEQFF. CDR3 coding DNA: TGTGCCAGCAGTCCGCGGACTAGCGGGAGCGATGAGCAGTTCTTC. The variable domain in full, with the rest retrieved from reference TRBV28 and TRBJ2-1, is DVKVTQSSRYLVKRTGEKVFLECVQDMDHENMFWYRQDPGLGLRLIYFSYDVKMKEKGDIPEGYSVSREKKERFSLILESASTNQTSMYLCASSPRTSGSDEQFFGPGTRLTVL.

This chain links TRBV27 with TRBJ1-1; tentatively, D is TRBD1 (5 bases). Germline assignment: CDR1 MNHEY and CDR2 SMNVEV (reference sequence). The CDR3 totals 17 residues. Deletions cut 6 bases from V and 0 bases from J, with 20 bases between. Here the CDR3 reads CASRGYTGNSMNTEAFF. The CDR3, as DNA: TGTGCCAGCAGAGGATATACAGGTAATTCAATGAACACTGAAGCTTTCTTT.

The rearrangement links TRBV9 to TRBJ2-7, with unresolved D. This CDR3 comprises 15 residues. The V gene lost 1 base and the J gene lost 2 bases, with 13 bases spanning the gap. Germline assignment: CDR1 SGDLS and CDR2 YYNGEE. The chain's CDR3 is CASSVSGSITYEQYF. CDR3 DNA sequence: TGTGCCAGCAGCGTATCCGGTAGCATTACCTACGAGCAGTACTTC.

In nucleotides, the CDR3 is TGCGCCAGCAGCTTGCGAGGGAAGGGACAAGAGACCCAGTACTTC. Its translation is CASSLRGKGQETQYF. J is TRBJ2-5 and V is TRBV5-1; a possible D gene is TRBD2 (5 bases). This CDR3 contains 15 residues. Per germline, CDR1 SGHRS and CDR2 YFSETQ. Trimming pared 1 base from V and 2 bases from J, leaving 12 bases between.

The chain employs TRBV28 and TRBJ2-5; D gene ambiguous. The CDR3 covers 16 residues. CDR1 and CDR2 from the germline V gene are MDHEN and SYDVKM. V dropped 3 bases and J dropped 6 bases, with 20 bases sitting between them. The CDR3 sequence: CASSFVHNSPRQTQYF. DNA of the CDR3: TGTGCCAGCAGTTTTGTACACAATAGTCCCAGGCAGACCCAGTACTTC.

V is TRBV20-1 and J is TRBJ2-7; D perhaps matches TRBD1 (5 bases). Germline loops: CDR1 DFQATT, CDR2 SNEGSKA (reference sequence). V was trimmed by 7 bases and J by 4 bases, leaving 8 bases between them. The CDR3 is 10 residues long. The CDR3 here is CSVRGYEQYF. The CDR3 DNA is TGCAGTGTAAGGGGATACGAGCAGTACTTC.

The rearrangement joins TRBV5-8 to TRBJ1-4; 7 bases are a match to TRBD1. The V gene end was trimmed by 0 bases and the J gene end by 7 bases; junction bases not matched to a gene: 15. CDR3 length equals 18 residues. Looked up from germline, CDR1 is SGHTS and CDR2 is YDEGEE. This chain's CDR3 is CASSLEFRRAGGSEKLFF. CDR3 DNA sequence: TGTGCCAGCAGCTTGGAGTTTCGCCGCGCAGGGGGATCTGAAAAACTGTTTTTT.

Comments on this clone: The junction and the germline gene differ at one end; a read error may be behind it. This sequence joins TRBV6-5 and TRBJ2-1, with TRBD2 identical over 13 bases. The length of the CDR3 is 16 residues. Germline values: CDR1 MNHEY, CDR2 SVGAGI. Here the CDR3 reads CASSHSGLAGFNEQFF. CDR3 sequence (DNA): TGTGCCAGCAGTCACTCGGGACTAGCGGGATTCAATGAGCAGTTCTTC.

In its sample, this clone was seen a few times. V is TRBV10-3 and J is TRBJ2-3; 9 bases are a match to TRBD1. Per germline, CDR1 ENHRY and CDR2 SYGVKD. The trim removed 6 bases at V and 1 base at J, leaving 2 bases unmatched. CDR3 length equals 14 residues. Here the CDR3 reads CAIRRQGGTDTQYF. The CDR3 DNA is TGTGCCATCAGAAGACAGGGGGGCACAGATACGCAGTATTTT.

This clone has just one count. The chain links TRBV7-9 to TRBJ1-1; no firm D call. Trimming pared 8 bases from V and 5 bases from J, leaving 12 bases between. Germline V gene data show CDR1 as SEHNR and CDR2 as FQNEAQ (reference sequence). The CDR3 extends over 12 amino acids. The CDR3 coding sequence is TGTGCCAGCGGAGGCGGAAGAACTGAAGCTTTCTTT. Its translation: CASGGGRTEAFF.

The gene calls are TRBV5-5 and TRBJ1-5, with D hard to call. The V end was cut by 0 bases, the J end by 5 bases, with 15 bases between. Looked up from germline, CDR1 is SGHKS and CDR2 is YYEKEE (reference sequence). The CDR3 spans 16 residues. CDR3 DNA: TGTGCCAGCAGCTTGGTTCCGGGAAAGAGCTATCAGCCCCAGCATTTT. Amino acids: CASSLVPGKSYQPQHF.